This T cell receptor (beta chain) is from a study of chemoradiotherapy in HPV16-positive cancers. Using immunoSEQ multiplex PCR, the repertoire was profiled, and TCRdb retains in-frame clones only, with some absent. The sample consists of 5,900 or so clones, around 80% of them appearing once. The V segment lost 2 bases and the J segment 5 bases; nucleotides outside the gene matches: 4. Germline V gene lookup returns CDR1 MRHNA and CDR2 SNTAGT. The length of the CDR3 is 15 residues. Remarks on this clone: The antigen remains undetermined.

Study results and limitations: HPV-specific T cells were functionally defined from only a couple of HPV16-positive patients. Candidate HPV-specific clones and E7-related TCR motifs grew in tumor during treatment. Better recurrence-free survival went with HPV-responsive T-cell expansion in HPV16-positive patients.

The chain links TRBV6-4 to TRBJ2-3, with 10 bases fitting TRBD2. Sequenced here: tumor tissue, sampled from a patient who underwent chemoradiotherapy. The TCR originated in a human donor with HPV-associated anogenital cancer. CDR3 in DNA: TGTGCCAGCAGTGACGAGCGGGGGGGTGTAGATACGCAGTATTTT. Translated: CASSDERGGVDTQYF.